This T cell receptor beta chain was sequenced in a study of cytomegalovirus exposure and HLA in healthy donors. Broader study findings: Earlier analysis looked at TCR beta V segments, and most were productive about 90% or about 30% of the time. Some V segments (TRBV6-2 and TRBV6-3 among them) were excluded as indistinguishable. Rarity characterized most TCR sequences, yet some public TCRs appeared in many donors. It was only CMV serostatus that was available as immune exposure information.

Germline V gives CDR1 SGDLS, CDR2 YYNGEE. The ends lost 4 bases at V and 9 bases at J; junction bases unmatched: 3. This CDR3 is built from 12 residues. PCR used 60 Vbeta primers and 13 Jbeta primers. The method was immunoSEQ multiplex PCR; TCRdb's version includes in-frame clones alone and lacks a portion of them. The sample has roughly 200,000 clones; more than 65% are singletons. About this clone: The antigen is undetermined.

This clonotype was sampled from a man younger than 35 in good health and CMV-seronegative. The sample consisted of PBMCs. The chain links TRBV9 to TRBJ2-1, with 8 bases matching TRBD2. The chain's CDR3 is CASSLSGIEQFF. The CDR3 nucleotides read TGTGCCAGCAGCCTTAGCGGGATTGAGCAGTTCTTC.